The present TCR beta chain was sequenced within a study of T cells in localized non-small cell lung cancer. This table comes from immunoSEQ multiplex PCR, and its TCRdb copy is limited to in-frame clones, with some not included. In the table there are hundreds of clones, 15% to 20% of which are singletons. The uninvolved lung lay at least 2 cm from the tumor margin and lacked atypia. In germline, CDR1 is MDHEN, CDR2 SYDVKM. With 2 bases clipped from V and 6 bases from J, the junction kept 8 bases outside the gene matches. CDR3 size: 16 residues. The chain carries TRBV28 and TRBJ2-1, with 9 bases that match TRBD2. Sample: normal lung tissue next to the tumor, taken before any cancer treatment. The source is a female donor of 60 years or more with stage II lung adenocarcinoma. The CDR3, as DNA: TGTGCCAGCAGTTTACGGAGGGCTAGCGGGGCCAATGAGCAGTTCTTC. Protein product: CASSLRRASGANEQFF.